One sample yielded the 32 T cell receptor beta chains listed below, sequenced in a study of blood T cells in healthy people across ages. PCR was performed a second time for about 7 to 11 cycles using a sample-barcoded 5' primer and a J-beta primer mix. TCRdb recomputed calls from the 5' RACE reads with MiXCR, one row per CDR3 protein. The sample lists roughly 1,700,000 distinct CDR3 sequences; 28% were seen once. Material for sequencing was blood. The receptors were gathered from a woman aged 25 to 39 in good health.

V usage is TRBV15 and J usage is TRBJ2-1; possible D gene TRBD2, 5 bases. Germline CDR1 LNHNV, CDR2 YYDKDF (reference sequence). V lost 2 bases and J lost 9, with 14 bases in between. This CDR3 region has 14 residues. CDR3 bases: TGTGCCACCAGCAGATCTTTGCCCCGGGGTGAGCAGTTCTTC. Amino acid sequence: CATSRSLPRGEQFF.

This clonotype has a handful of counts. The chain is built from TRBV14 and TRBJ2-1, with D possibly matching TRBD2 (6 bases). V lost 3 bases to trimming and J lost 2 bases, with 14 bases between them. The V gene's germline CDR1 is SGHDN and CDR2 FVKESK. The CDR3 is 16 residues long. CDR3 nucleotide sequence: TGTGCCAGCAGCCAGGATAGCGGTAGTACCTACAATGAGCAGTTCTTC. Translated: CASSQDSGSTYNEQFF.

The chain links TRBV11-2 to TRBJ2-3; TRBD2 agrees at 7 bases. The ends lost 1 base at V and 4 bases at J; junction bases unmatched: 8. The CDR3 length is 16 residues. Per germline, CDR1 SGHAT and CDR2 FQNNGV. The CDR3 bases are TGTGCCAGCAGCTTAGCGGGGGGACCACATGCAGATACGCAGTATTTT. This gives the protein CASSLAGGPHADTQYF.

This clonotype was seen many times. The chain joins TRBV12-3 or TRBV12-4 to TRBJ2-3; D possibly corresponds to TRBD2 (6 bases). V lost 6 bases and J 1 base, leaving 11 bases between the germline ends. The CDR3 extends over 14 amino acids. This chain's CDR3 is CASSRGGGTDTQYF. The CDR3 region has the DNA TGTGCCAGCAGCCGCGGCGGGGGCACAGATACGCAGTATTTT.

This clonotype came up many times. The chain couples TRBV29-1 to TRBJ2-1; possible D gene TRBD2, 5 bases. The V gene lost 1 base and the J gene lost 8 bases, with 12 bases spanning the gap. CDR1 and CDR2 (germline): SQVTM, ANQGSEA. The CDR3 length is 13 residues. CDR3 in amino acids: CSVEASGGDEQFF. The CDR3 DNA sequence: TGCAGCGTTGAAGCATCAGGAGGCGATGAGCAGTTCTTC.

This chain connects TRBV19 to TRBJ1-5, with D perhaps matching TRBD1 (5 bases). Trimming shortened V by 3 bases and J by 5 bases, and 11 bases separated the two germline ends. The CDR3 extends over 14 amino acids. CDR1 and CDR2 (germline): LNHDA, SQIVND (reference sequence). The CDR3 protein is CASSILRDHQPQHF. DNA of the CDR3: TGTGCCAGTAGTATTTTGAGGGACCATCAGCCCCAGCATTTT.

This sequence joins TRBV3-1 and TRBJ2-3, with 10 bases that match TRBD2. Germline CDR1 is LGHDT and CDR2 is YNNKEL (reference sequence). J lost 6 bases, V lost 3 bases, and 15 bases had no gene match. This CDR3 region has 18 residues. This chain's CDR3 is CASSHNVGASGRPDTQYF. For the CDR3, the DNA is TGTGCCAGCAGCCACAACGTCGGGGCTAGCGGGAGACCGGATACGCAGTATTTT.

The chain has TRBV29-1 and TRBJ2-7; D tentatively reads TRBD1 or TRBD2 (5 bases each). This CDR3 is 11 amino acids long. Trimming shortened V by 4 bases and J by 12 bases, and 16 bases separated the two germline ends. Germline CDR1 SQVTM, CDR2 ANQGSEA. The CDR3 reads CSVGGQGVLYF. CDR3 sequence (DNA): TGCAGCGTTGGAGGGCAAGGGGTCTTGTACTTC.

The sample holds many counts of this clonotype. The chain joins TRBV5-1 to TRBJ2-1, with 12 bases aligning to TRBD2. The germline CDR1 and CDR2 sequences are SGHRS and YFSETQ. The CDR3 covers 15 residues. V shed 4 bases and J 10 bases; nucleotides not matched to a gene: 9. CDR3 in DNA: TGCGCCAGCAGCCCACTAGCGGGAGGATCCCCGGAGCAGTTCTTC. This translates into CASSPLAGGSPEQFF.

V and J are TRBV5-1 and TRBJ1-1, with D uncertain. V lost 1 base, J lost 4 bases, and 11 bases lay in between. Per germline, CDR1 SGHRS and CDR2 YFSETQ. The CDR3 is 14 amino acids. CDR3 in DNA: TGCGCCAGCAGCTTGCGCGTTCTGAGCACTGAAGCTTTCTTT. The encoded protein is CASSLRVLSTEAFF.

The chain joins TRBV4-2 to TRBJ2-4, with D maybe TRBD1 (6 bases). The assigned J gene may be wrong: the sequence end matches TRBJ2-7 better. The CDR3 has 13 amino acids. CDR1 is LGHNA, CDR2 YNFKEQ, per germline. CDR3 amino acids: CASSQTRTVEQYF. The CDR3 nucleotides read TGTGCCAGCAGCCAAACCCGGACAGTCGAGCAGTACTTC.

CDR3 sequence reads: CSTTGTTYNEQFF. CDR3 DNA: TGCAGTACTACCGGGACTACCTACAATGAGCAGTTCTTC. This chain joins TRBV20-1 and TRBJ2-1, with TRBD2 matching 7 bases. This CDR3 region has 13 residues. The germline V gene has CDR1 DFQATT and CDR2 SNEGSKA (reference sequence). After removal of 8 bases from V and 2 bases from J, the junction contained 6 bases not matched to a gene.

The chain links TRBV28 to TRBJ1-1, with D unclear. This CDR3 contains 13 residues. CDR1 MDHEN and CDR2 SYDVKM come from the germline V gene. Trimming removed 7 bases at V and 10 bases at J, with 19 bases between. The CDR3 DNA sequence: TGTGCCAGCACCCCCTTGGGCGGCCGGGGAGCTTTCTTT. Translating gives CASTPLGGRGAFF. Full variable domain (outside the CDR3, taken from reference TRBV28 and TRBJ1-1): DVKVTQSSRYLVKRTGEKVFLECVQDMDHENMFWYRQDPGLGLRLIYFSYDVKMKEKGDIPEGYSVSREKKERFSLILESASTNQTSMYLCASTPLGGRGAFFGQGTRLTVV.

In its sample, this clonotype was seen a few times. The chain employs TRBV20-1 and TRBJ1-5; D is uncertain. CDR3 length: 13 residues. Trimming pared 2 bases from V and 5 bases from J, leaving 10 bases between. Per the germline V gene, CDR1 is DFQATT and CDR2 is SNEGSKA (reference sequence). The CDR3, as DNA: TGCAGTGCTAGACACGGGCCGGATCAGCCCCAGCATTTT. Amino acid sequence: CSARHGPDQPQHF.

Turning to this clonotype: An end of the junction does not agree with germline; a read error may underlie this. The V and J genes are TRBV20-1 and TRBJ2-3, with D maybe TRBD1 (5 bases). There are 14 residues in the CDR3. Germline CDR1 DFQATT, CDR2 SNEGSKA (reference sequence). CDR3 sequence (DNA): TGCAGTTCCCGAAGGGCAGGGTTGTCAGATACGCTGTATTTT. This sequence encodes CSSRRAGLSDTLYF.

The table lists this clonotype with a few counts. The chain combines TRBV7-9 with TRBJ1-1; D is undetermined. Deletions cut 5 bases from V and 1 base from J, with 11 bases between. Germline loops: CDR1 SEHNR, CDR2 FQNEAQ (reference sequence). This CDR3 comprises 14 residues. CDR3 DNA: TGTGCCAGCAGCCATCGGGCCCCGAACACTGAAGCTTTCTTT. This translates into CASSHRAPNTEAFF.

This clonotype was detected ten times or more. The V and J genes are TRBV20-1 and TRBJ1-2; D unclear. Germline CDR1 is DFQATT and CDR2 is SNEGSKA (reference sequence). Trimming took 2 bases from V and 6 from J, leaving 13 bases between them. The CDR3 runs to 13 residues. CDR3 region: CSARRGPGDGYTF. DNA of the CDR3: TGCAGTGCTAGACGCGGGCCTGGGGATGGCTACACCTTC.

There are a few counts of this clonotype. The chain couples TRBV2 to TRBJ2-1, with 7 bases fitting TRBD2. The germline V gene encodes CDR1 SNHLY and CDR2 FYNNEI. V trimming: 7 bases; J trimming: 0 bases; junction bases outside the gene matches: 9. The CDR3 is 16 residues long. CDR3 nucleotides: TGTGCCAGCAACCCGGCGGGAGCTAGCTCCTACAATGAGCAGTTCTTC. Its protein product is CASNPAGASSYNEQFF.

This clonotype was picked up many times. The J gene is TRBJ1-2, the V gene TRBV15; D unresolved. Trimming removed 0 bases at V and 0 bases at J, with 5 bases between. CDR1 is LNHNV and CDR2 is YYDKDF in the germline V gene (reference sequence). This CDR3 is 14 amino acids long. CDR3 sequence reads: CATSRDGTNYGYTF. CDR3 coding DNA: TGTGCCACCAGCAGAGATGGCACTAACTATGGCTACACCTTC. Together with reference TRBV15 and TRBJ1-2, the CDR3 gives the full variable domain: DAMVIQNPRYQVTQFGKPVTLSCSQTLNHNVMYWYQQKSSQAPKLLFHYYDKDFNNEADTPDNFQSRRPNTSFCFLDIRSPGLGDTAMYLCATSRDGTNYGYTFGSGTRLTVV.

This clonotype has only a few counts. The J gene is TRBJ1-1, the V gene TRBV20-1, with TRBD1 identical over 7 bases. The CDR3 sequence is 11 residues long. The V and J ends lost 6 bases and 6 bases, in that order; junction bases with no gene match: 4. Germline V CDR1 and CDR2: DFQATT, SNEGSKA (reference sequence). The CDR3 sequence is CSATGAPEAFF. CDR3 DNA: TGCAGTGCAACAGGGGCCCCTGAAGCTTTCTTT.

This sequence joins TRBV14 and TRBJ1-2; tentative D call: TRBD1 (6 bases). The CDR3 has 13 amino acids. Germline V gene lookup returns CDR1 SGHDN and CDR2 FVKESK. The V end lost 2 bases, the J end lost 5 bases, and 9 bases lay between the germline ends. In DNA form, the CDR3 reads TGTGCCAGCAGCCAACTACAGGGTTATGGCTACACCTTC. Amino acids: CASSQLQGYGYTF.

The genes are TRBV20-1 and TRBJ2-1, with 11 bases identical to TRBD2. CDR3 length: 14 amino acids. Germline V CDR1 and CDR2: DFQATT, SNEGSKA (reference sequence). V gave up 6 bases and J gave up 3 bases; unmatched junction bases: 4. CDR3 loop: CSAETSGNYNEQFF. In DNA form, the CDR3 reads TGCAGTGCCGAGACTAGCGGGAACTACAATGAGCAGTTCTTC.

There are a few counts of this clonotype. The rearrangement joins TRBV7-3 to TRBJ2-5; possibly TRBD1 for D (6 bases). The V end lost 0 bases, the J end lost 7 bases, and 9 bases lay between the germline ends. CDR3 length: 13 amino acids. CDR1 SGHTA and CDR2 FQGTGA come from the germline V gene. The CDR3 nucleotides are TGTGCCAGCAGCTTAACTCTAGGGGGGACCCAGTACTTC. Its translation: CASSLTLGGTQYF.

This clonotype was detected only once. The V and J genes are TRBV9 and TRBJ2-2; D gene unclear. The ends were cut back, 8 bases at V and 9 bases at J, with 11 bases in the middle. Germline CDR1 SGDLS, CDR2 YYNGEE. There are 11 residues in the CDR3. CDR3 bases: TGTGCCAGTAACGGGTCCAGGGAGCTGTTTTTT. Its protein product is CASNGSRELFF.

This clonotype has just a few counts. The V gene is TRBV21-1, the J gene TRBJ2-7. TRBV21-1 is classified as a pseudogene. The CDR3 consists of 13 residues. The CDR3 spells CAMQGSGLREQYF. In DNA form, the CDR3 reads TGTGCCATGCAGGGCAGTGGATTACGAGAGCAGTACTTC.

This clonotype was seen only a few times. The chain combines TRBV12-3 or TRBV12-4 with TRBJ2-7, with D unresolved. The V end lost 7 bases, the J end lost 2 bases, and 15 bases lay between the germline ends. The CDR3 sequence is 14 residues long. The CDR3 loop reads CASNGRSATYEQYF. Here the CDR3 DNA reads TGTGCCAGCAACGGCAGGTCCGCTACCTACGAGCAGTACTTC.

V usage is TRBV6-2 or TRBV6-3 and J usage is TRBJ1-5; D gene ambiguous. The CDR3 loop spans 13 amino acids. Between the trimmed V and J ends, which lost 6 bases and 4 bases, there was a span of 10 bases. Germline V gene sequence: CDR1 MNHEY, CDR2 SVGEGT. Here the CDR3 reads CASRLDGNQPQHF. For the CDR3, the DNA is TGTGCCAGCAGACTGGACGGGAATCAGCCCCAGCATTTT.

This clonotype was detected many times. The gene calls are TRBV7-9 and TRBJ1-2; no clear D. CDR1 is SEHNR and CDR2 is FQNEAQ in the germline V gene (reference sequence). V shed 4 bases and J shed 4 bases, with 19 bases lying between them. The CDR3 loop spans 16 amino acids. DNA for the CDR3: TGTGCCAGCAGCTCCCAGGACCGCGCTGAACTCTATGGCTACACCTTC. It translates to CASSSQDRAELYGYTF.

This clonotype came up many times. J is TRBJ1-2 and V is TRBV6-5; 7 bases are a match to TRBD1. The CDR3 covers 15 residues. Germline V gene data show CDR1 as MNHEY and CDR2 as SVGAGI. The V gene end was trimmed by 5 bases and the J gene end by 3 bases; junction bases not matched to a gene: 9. The CDR3 sequence: CASSPAWGQHYGYTF. The DNA for the CDR3 is TGTGCCAGCAGTCCTGCGTGGGGACAGCACTATGGCTACACCTTC.

V usage is TRBV4-2 and J usage is TRBJ1-2; D unclear. Between the trimmed V and J ends, which lost 0 bases and 4 bases, there was a span of 9 bases. The length of the CDR3 is 14 residues. CDR1 LGHNA and CDR2 YNFKEQ come from the germline V gene. CDR3 amino acids: CASSQDSGSYGYTF. In nucleotides, the CDR3 is TGTGCCAGCAGCCAAGATTCCGGGAGCTATGGCTACACCTTC.

This clonotype came up many times. This sequence joins TRBV29-1 and TRBJ2-1, with TRBD1 identical over 7 bases. The CDR3 runs 13 residues. In germline, CDR1 is SQVTM, CDR2 ANQGSEA. Germline trimming cut 8 bases from V and 7 bases from J; bases unmatched to any gene: 11. The CDR3 DNA reads as TGCAGCACTCCTGGACAGGATTGGAATGAGCAGTTCTTC. The encoded protein is CSTPGQDWNEQFF.

This clonotype came up a few times. V and J are TRBV29-1 and TRBJ1-3, with D possibly TRBD1 on 6 matching bases. Germline CDR1 SQVTM, CDR2 ANQGSEA. The CDR3 length is 13 residues. V was shortened by 3 bases and J by 0 bases, with 6 bases between the two germline ends. CDR3 loop: CSVETGSGNTIYF. The DNA for the CDR3 is TGCAGCGTTGAGACAGGCTCTGGAAACACCATATATTTT.